This entry describes one TCR beta chain. Its matching antigen is unknown. Losses at the gene ends were 2 bases for V and 5 bases for J; bases not matched to a gene: 14. CDR1 is MNHEY and CDR2 is SMNVEV in the germline V gene (reference sequence). The CDR3 has 18 residues. The PCR employed 60 Vbeta primers together with 13 Jbeta primers. Here immunoSEQ multiplex PCR was the method, and the copy in TCRdb shows in-frame clones only, minus some. The sample carries around 160,000 clones, roughly two thirds recorded once. This entry belongs to a study of cytomegalovirus exposure and HLA in healthy donors. Overall study findings and caveats: Among TCR beta chains, those listed as cytomegalovirus-associated numbered over 150.

The chain joins TRBV27 to TRBJ1-5; TRBD1 aligns across 8 bases. Sequencing was done on a sample of PBMCs. The clonotype was recovered from a woman in her late teens or twenties in good health and CMV-seropositive. The CDR3 DNA reads as TGTGCCAGCAGTTTAATCGGCCCTGGGACAGGCCTTGATCAGCCCCAGCATTTT. Its translation: CASSLIGPGTGLDQPQHF.